This TCR beta chain appears in the sequencing data of a study of T cell repertoires in cytomegalovirus infection. Study-level information: HLA-B-restricted CMV epitopes that are well studied were used alongside recently identified HLA-C-restricted ones. Public TCR beta signatures marked donors with CMV infection and the matching HLA.

With 3 bases removed from V and 1 base from J, the gap between germline ends came to 15 bases. This CDR3 is built from 16 residues. CDR1 and CDR2 from the germline V gene are SGHVS and FQNEAQ. This clonotype was picked up a small number of times. Its specificity is not known. TCRdb analysed the reads with MiXCR anew, one entry per CDR3 protein. The sample has roughly 990,000 distinct CDR3 sequences; under 40% are singletons. The study's findings and limits: Individuals carrying CMV plus the relevant HLA were identified by cumulative frequency of public TCR beta families. Across the ex vivo response, the dominant clonotypes were HLA-C-restricted CMV-specific TCR beta clonotypes.

This TCR came from a human donor in good health (CMV status not recorded). Some clones in this sample may be carry-over from other donors' samples. V and J are TRBV7-8 and TRBJ2-5; D is possibly TRBD1 (5 bases). The source material was cultured CD8+ T cells from PBMCs, sampled from culture after CMV antigen stimulation. The CDR3 sequence is CASSFPDHRGQETQYF. CDR3 sequence (DNA): TGTGCCAGCAGCTTCCCCGACCATAGGGGCCAAGAGACCCAGTACTTC.